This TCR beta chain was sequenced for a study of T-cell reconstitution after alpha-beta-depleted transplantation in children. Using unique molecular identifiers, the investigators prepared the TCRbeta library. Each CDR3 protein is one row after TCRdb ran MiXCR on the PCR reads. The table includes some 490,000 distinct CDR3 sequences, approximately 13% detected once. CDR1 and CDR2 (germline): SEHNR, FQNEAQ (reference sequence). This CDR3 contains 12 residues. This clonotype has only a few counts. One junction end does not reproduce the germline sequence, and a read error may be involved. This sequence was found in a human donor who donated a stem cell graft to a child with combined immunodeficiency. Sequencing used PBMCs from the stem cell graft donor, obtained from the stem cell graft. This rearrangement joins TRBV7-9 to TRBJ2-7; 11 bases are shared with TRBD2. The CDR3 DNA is TGTGCCAGCAGCCCAGGACTAGCGGGTTCGAACTTC. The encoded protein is CASSPGLAGSNF.